This T cell receptor beta chain came from a study of blood T cells in healthy people across ages. Study context: When template switching was applied, about one barcoded beta molecule was captured per two T cells.

The study, taken as a whole, reports: A strong correlation was seen between TCR beta diversity and naive T cell percentage.

Only a few counts were recorded for this clonotype. Its specificity is not known. It was with a sample-barcoded 5' primer and a J-beta primer mix that a second PCR of roughly 7 to 12 cycles was run. No fewer than 2.5 million CDR3-containing paired-end reads came from each sample. TCRdb recomputed calls from the 5' RACE reads with MiXCR, one row per CDR3 protein. This table holds 1 million to 1.2 million distinct CDR3 sequences, more than 30% found once. This clonotype originated in a man younger than 35 in good health. Sequencing was carried out using blood.

The chain's CDR3 is CSVARGTNTEAFF. For the CDR3, the DNA is TGCAGCGTTGCCAGAGGCACGAACACTGAAGCTTTCTTT. The chain couples TRBV29-1 to TRBJ1-1; D is ambiguous. The V and J ends lost 4 bases and 1 base respectively, with 10 bases between them. Germline V gives CDR1 SQVTM, CDR2 ANQGSEA. There are 13 residues in the CDR3.